A single sample gave rise to the 9 T cell receptor beta chains below, sequenced in a study of blood T cell repertoires in COVID-19. Sequencing used immunoSEQ multiplex PCR; TCRdb keeps in-frame clones, though not all of them. Found here are roughly 57,000 clones, roughly 90% of them singletons; the top ten hold roughly 20%. Specimen: peripheral blood. The receptors shown here come from a human donor in a cohort sampled during active COVID-19.

The V and J genes are TRBV10-3 and TRBJ2-5, with 16 bases matching TRBD2. CDR1 and CDR2 (germline): ENHRY, SYGVKD. V lost 3 bases and J lost 4; bases outside the gene matches: 11. This CDR3 contains 19 residues. The CDR3 reads CAISDPLGLAGGIGETQYF. The CDR3 DNA is TGTGCCATCAGTGATCCTTTGGGACTAGCGGGGGGGATCGGAGAGACCCAGTACTTC.

The J gene is TRBJ2-7, the V gene TRBV2; possibly TRBD1 for D (5 bases). The germline gives CDR1 SNHLY, CDR2 FYNNEI. This CDR3 is 16 amino acids long. The germline V and J ends were trimmed by 3 bases and 0 bases, with 15 bases remaining between them. The DNA of the CDR3 is TGTGCCAGCAGTGACCAGGGCCTACCGAGCTCCTACGAGCAGTACTTC. Translated, it gives CASSDQGLPSSYEQYF.

This rearrangement joins TRBV7-2 to TRBJ1-3; 8 nucleotides agree with TRBD1. Germline V lookup: CDR1 SGHTA, CDR2 FQGNSA. This CDR3 spans 16 amino acids. Germline trimming cut 5 bases from V and 0 bases from J; bases unmatched to any gene: 6. CDR3 sequence reads: CASSHRGTLSGNTIYF. The CDR3, as DNA: TGTGCCAGCAGCCACAGGGGGACTCTCTCTGGAAACACCATATATTTT.

This rearrangement joins TRBV11-2 to TRBJ2-2; 10 nucleotides agree with TRBD2. With 5 bases clipped from V and 2 bases from J, the junction kept 14 bases outside the gene matches. The CDR3 sequence is 19 residues long. Germline CDR1 reads SGHAT; CDR2 reads FQNNGV. CDR3 loop: CASSPQTRTSGVNTGELFF. CDR3 DNA sequence: TGTGCCAGCAGCCCACAGACCCGTACTAGCGGGGTTAACACCGGGGAGCTGTTTTTT.

CDR3 residues: CASSQDRGTGGINQPQHF. CDR3 nucleotide sequence: TGCGCCAGCAGCCAAGATCGGGGGACAGGGGGTATCAATCAGCCCCAGCATTTT. The chain has TRBV4-1 and TRBJ1-5, with 11 positions matching TRBD1. The CDR3 has 18 residues. With V trimmed by 0 bases and J by 3 bases, 7 bases remained unmatched. The germline V gene encodes CDR1 MGHRA and CDR2 YSYEKL.

The J gene is TRBJ2-3, the V gene TRBV9; TRBD2 matches 8 bases. Unmatched junction bases numbered 8, after V lost 4 bases and J lost 4 bases. The CDR3 sequence is 15 residues long. The germline CDR1 and CDR2 sequences are SGDLS and YYNGEE. The CDR3, as DNA: TGTGCCAGCAGCCTGGGACTAGAGCGAGCAGATACGCAGTATTTT. Amino acid sequence: CASSLGLERADTQYF.

The gene calls are TRBV5-1 and TRBJ1-1; 11 bases fit TRBD1. V dropped 4 bases and J dropped 5; count of bases not matched to a gene: 7. Looked up from germline, CDR1 is SGHRS and CDR2 is YFSETQ. The CDR3 length is 15 residues. The DNA of the CDR3 is TGCGCCAGCAGCCCCACCCGGGACAGGGGGACTGAAGCTTTCTTT. Translating it yields CASSPTRDRGTEAFF.

V and J are TRBV7-2 and TRBJ2-7, with D perhaps matching TRBD2 (6 bases). The ends were cut back, 0 bases at V and 0 bases at J, with 18 bases in the middle. Germline-derived CDR1 and CDR2 are SGHTA and FQGNSA. The CDR3 loop spans 18 amino acids. The chain's CDR3 is CASSLAPTTGVSSYEQYF. In nucleotides, the CDR3 is TGTGCCAGCAGCTTAGCCCCTACAACGGGGGTAAGCTCCTACGAGCAGTACTTC. The full variable domain, in which reference TRBV7-2 and TRBJ2-7 provide the parts outside the CDR3, is GAGVSQSPSNKVTEKGKDVELRCDPISGHTALYWYRQSLGQGLEFLIYFQGNSAPDKSGLPSDRFSAERTGGSVSTLTIQRTQQEDSAVYLCASSLAPTTGVSSYEQYFGPGTRLTVT.

The chain combines TRBV5-1 with TRBJ2-3; D is unclear. Looked up from germline, CDR1 is SGHRS and CDR2 is YFSETQ. The CDR3 contains 14 residues. Trimming left V 0 bases short and J 2 bases short, with 7 bases between. The CDR3 nucleotides read TGCGCCAGCAGCTTGGTCTATCTCACAGATACGCAGTATTTT. Protein: CASSLVYLTDTQYF.